The 19 T cell receptor beta chains reported below all come from one sample, sequenced in a study of beta chain features in type 1 diabetes. Findings and caveats of the study: Shortening of TCRB CDR3s, moderate but significant, appeared in all four CD4+ subsets of Type 1 diabetes patients.

No antigens are known for them. TCRB transcripts that were expressed got sequenced, as all of the isolated RNA had been reverse transcribed. The repertoire was sequenced with immunoSEQ multiplex PCR; TCRdb's copy has only in-frame clones and lacks some. The sample shows 550,000 to 850,000 clones, roughly 13% of them seen only once. Sequencing input: naive CD4+ T cells from blood. All receptors come from a young man with type 1 diabetes.

The chain links TRBV9 to TRBJ1-2, with 7 bases fitting TRBD1. CDR3 length: 15 amino acids. V trimming: 0 bases; J trimming: 4 bases; junction bases outside the gene matches: 6. CDR1 is SGDLS and CDR2 is YYNGEE in the germline V gene. Here the CDR3 reads CASSVGGDSLYGYTF. The CDR3 DNA reads as TGTGCCAGCAGCGTAGGGGGGGACAGCCTCTATGGCTACACCTTC.

The CDR3 loop is CASSAGQFF. Written as DNA, the CDR3 is TGTGCCAGCAGCGCCGGGCAGTTCTTC. The chain carries TRBV21-1 and TRBJ2-1; TRBD2 reflects the table's D call only, with no check against the DNA. TRBV21-1 is recorded as a pseudogene. This CDR3 spans 9 amino acids.

On this clone: In the same sample, other DNA sequences code for this CDR3. The chain joins TRBV30 to TRBJ2-2, with 7 bases fitting TRBD2. J gave up 5 bases and V 5 bases, and 2 bases lay outside the gene matches. Germline lookup yields CDR1 GTSNPN and CDR2 SVGIG (reference sequence). There are 12 residues in the CDR3. CDR3 in amino acids: CAWPRGTGELFF. The CDR3 DNA sequence: TGTGCCTGGCCGCGGGGGACCGGGGAGCTGTTTTTT.

This clone was counted only a few times. This chain links TRBV2 with TRBJ2-2; D uncertain. Germline-derived CDR1 and CDR2 are SNHLY and FYNNEI. This CDR3 comprises 12 residues. Trimming cost V 2 bases and J 8 bases, with 6 bases left between them. The CDR3 loop reads CASSELVGELFF. In DNA form, the CDR3 reads TGTGCCAGCAGTGAACTAGTTGGGGAGCTGTTTTTT. The full variable domain, completed using reference TRBV2 and TRBJ2-2, is EPEVTQTPSHQVTQMGQEVILRCVPISNHLYFYWYRQILGQKVEFLVSFYNNEISEKSEIFDDQFSVERPDGSNFTLKIRSTKLEDSAMYFCASSELVGELFFGEGSRLTVL.

J is TRBJ1-1 and V is TRBV9, with TRBD1 as a possible D gene (6 bases). CDR1 is SGDLS, CDR2 YYNGEE, per germline. The V and J ends lost 0 bases and 1 base respectively, with 16 bases between them. The CDR3 runs 17 residues. The CDR3: CASSVGVGGHENTEAFF. The CDR3 DNA is TGTGCCAGCAGCGTAGGCGTAGGGGGACATGAGAACACTGAAGCTTTCTTT.

J is TRBJ2-7 and V is TRBV6-5; D tentatively reads TRBD1 or TRBD2 (5 bases each). Germline V gene sequence: CDR1 MNHEY, CDR2 SVGAGI. V lost 7 bases and J 4 bases, leaving 17 bases between the germline ends. The CDR3 covers 14 residues. The CDR3 coding sequence is TGTGCCAGCACGGGCAACCGGGGCGGTTACGAGCAGTACTTC. Translated, it gives CASTGNRGGYEQYF.

The chain links TRBV27 to TRBJ1-1; no clear D. This CDR3 comprises 15 residues. The germline V gene encodes CDR1 MNHEY and CDR2 SMNVEV (reference sequence). Trimming removed 8 bases from V and 3 bases from J, with 19 bases in between. CDR3 amino acids: CASREAGLPDTEAFF. DNA of the CDR3: TGTGCCAGCCGTGAGGCGGGTTTGCCAGACACTGAAGCTTTCTTT.

The chain joins TRBV30 to TRBJ2-1; TRBD2 aligns across 9 bases. The CDR3 covers 15 residues. Germline lookup yields CDR1 GTSNPN and CDR2 SVGIG (reference sequence). J lost 6 bases, V lost 0 bases, and 6 bases had no gene match. CDR3 DNA sequence: TGTGCCTGGAGTGTAGGAGCGGGGGGCCCCAATGAGCAGTTCTTC. It yields the protein CAWSVGAGGPNEQFF.

The chain recombines TRBV7-8 with TRBJ2-3, with a possible D match to TRBD2 (5 bases). The germline V gene has CDR1 SGHVS and CDR2 FQNEAQ. CDR3 length: 17 amino acids. Trimming removed 1 base from V and 1 base from J, with 15 bases in between. CDR3 amino acids: CASSLVLGPQGTDTQYF. As DNA, the CDR3 is TGTGCCAGCAGCTTAGTACTAGGACCCCAGGGCACAGATACGCAGTATTTT.

The sample holds a few counts of this clone. The chain couples TRBV2 to TRBJ1-4; TRBD1 agrees at 7 bases. The junction had 8 bases not matched to a gene; V was cut back by 8 bases and J by 5 bases. The germline V gene encodes CDR1 SNHLY and CDR2 FYNNEI. The CDR3 is made up of 14 amino acids. The CDR3 is CASVQGTLNEKLFF. CDR3 in DNA: TGTGCCAGCGTACAGGGGACACTGAATGAAAAACTGTTTTTT. Drawing the rest from reference TRBV2 and TRBJ1-4, the complete variable domain is EPEVTQTPSHQVTQMGQEVILRCVPISNHLYFYWYRQILGQKVEFLVSFYNNEISEKSEIFDDQFSVERPDGSNFTLKIRSTKLEDSAMYFCASVQGTLNEKLFFGSGTQLSVL.

In this sample, this clone turned up a few times. The rearrangement links TRBV11-3 to TRBJ2-2; D might be TRBD1 (7 bases). Germline lookup yields CDR1 SGHNT and CDR2 YENEEA. V was shortened by 10 bases and J by 4 bases, with 13 bases between the two germline ends. CDR3 length: 13 residues. In nucleotides, the CDR3 is TGTGCCACCGGACAGGAGGGCACCGGGGAGCTGTTTTTT. It translates to CATGQEGTGELFF.

This clone was counted between two and nine times. The chain joins TRBV7-2 to TRBJ2-5, with TRBD2 identical over 7 bases. Germline assignment: CDR1 SGHTA and CDR2 FQGNSA. Losses at the gene ends were 7 bases for V and 10 bases for J; bases not matched to a gene: 12. The CDR3 consists of 13 residues. CDR3 region: CASIKASRGDQYF. In DNA, the CDR3 is TGTGCCAGCATCAAGGCCTCACGGGGGGACCAGTACTTC.

The chain couples TRBV6-5 to TRBJ1-6; D call uncertain. The CDR3 runs 13 residues. Germline V gives CDR1 MNHEY, CDR2 SVGAGI. V lost 5 bases to trimming and J lost 14 bases, with 16 bases between them. The CDR3, as DNA: TGTGCCAGCAGTCCTCAGGACCGGGGATCCCTCCACTTT. Encoded protein: CASSPQDRGSLHF.

The genes are TRBV25-1 and TRBJ1-2; D not resolved. Germline V CDR1 and CDR2: MGHDK, SYGVNS. Trimming removed 4 bases from V and 1 base from J, with 16 bases in between. The CDR3 is 16 amino acids. CDR3 loop: CASSASRAGLNYGYTF. The CDR3 DNA sequence: TGTGCCAGCAGTGCGTCCCGGGCCGGGCTTAACTATGGCTACACCTTC.

This clone was seen more than once but under ten times. The CDR3 DNA is TGTGCCTGGAGTGGGGGGAGCGGGAGCGGCAATCAGCCCCAGCATTTT. Encoded protein: CAWSGGSGSGNQPQHF. This chain connects TRBV30 to TRBJ1-5, with a possible D match to TRBD1 (5 bases). Germline assignment: CDR1 GTSNPN and CDR2 SVGIG (reference sequence). V lost 1 base and J lost 2, with 15 bases in between. The CDR3 consists of 16 residues.

The J gene is TRBJ1-5, the V gene TRBV7-2, with D hard to call. Germline V gene data show CDR1 as SGHTA and CDR2 as FQGNSA. Trimming removed 2 bases at V and 5 bases at J, with 7 bases between. This CDR3 has 13 residues. Written as DNA, the CDR3 is TGTGCCAGCAGCTTAACGCGGGATCAGCCCCAGCATTTT. It is translated as CASSLTRDQPQHF.

The V gene is TRBV5-1, the J gene TRBJ2-1; D call uncertain. V was cut by 6 bases and J by 2 bases, with 15 bases left in between. Germline CDR1 is SGHRS and CDR2 is YFSETQ. The CDR3 spans 15 residues. CDR3 sequence (DNA): TGCGCCAGCAAATTGGTGGGTGCTACCTACAATGAGCAGTTCTTC. Translated: CASKLVGATYNEQFF. The whole variable domain, remainder taken from reference TRBV5-1 and TRBJ2-1, is KAGVTQTPRYLIKTRGQQVTLSCSPISGHRSVSWYQQTPGQGLQFLFEYFSETQRNKGNFPGRFSGRQFSNSRSEMNVSTLELGDSALYLCASKLVGATYNEQFFGPGTRLTVL.

The chain combines TRBV5-1 with TRBJ1-2, with D uncertain. Per the germline V gene, CDR1 is SGHRS and CDR2 is YFSETQ. V was pared by 0 bases and J by 4 bases, with 19 bases between. The CDR3 covers 17 residues. This chain's CDR3 is CASSLEVPGTGLYGYTF. CDR3 coding DNA: TGCGCCAGCAGCTTGGAGGTACCGGGAACGGGCCTCTATGGCTACACCTTC.

This clone was counted between two and nine times. The rearrangement uses TRBV7-9 and TRBJ2-7, with D possibly matching TRBD2 (5 bases). V gave up 5 bases and J gave up 0 bases, with 14 bases separating them. The germline V gene has CDR1 SEHNR and CDR2 FQNEAQ (reference sequence). CDR3 length: 15 amino acids. The CDR3 region has the DNA TGTGCCAGCAGCCCCCCGAGGGCAGACTCCTACGAGCAGTACTTC. It specifies CASSPPRADSYEQYF.